This T cell receptor beta chain was recovered during a study of blood T cell repertoires in COVID-19. Study at large: COVID-19 samples, acute and convalescent, were from the United States, Italy and Spain.

The protocol was immunoSEQ multiplex PCR, while the TCRdb copy is restricted to in-frame clones and leaves out a portion. The repertoire includes more than 400,000 clones, 90% of them detected once, and about 0.63% sits in the top ten. Trimming took off 2 bases at V and 5 bases at J, with 7 bases between the two ends. This CDR3 has 12 amino acids. From germline, CDR1 is SGHKS and CDR2 YYEKEE (reference sequence). Cohort placement rested on clinical history that participants reported themselves. All recovered Cohort 3 donors got two negative PCRs, got clearance, or saw symptom resolution. This chain connects TRBV5-5 to TRBJ1-2, with D uncertain. The sequence was obtained from a man in his late teens or twenties who had recovered from COVID-19. The sequencing input was PBMCs or T cells enriched from blood (not recorded which). This CDR3 is CASSFEGYGYTF. In DNA form, the CDR3 reads TGTGCCAGCAGCTTCGAGGGTTATGGCTACACCTTC.